These T cell receptor beta chains were read from a single sample in a study of shared clonotypes between healthy human individuals. The protocol was immunoSEQ multiplex PCR, while the TCRdb copy is restricted to in-frame clones and leaves out a portion. This table holds 2 million to 2.5 million clones, 90% to 95% found once. The specimen was naive CD4+ T cells from PBMCs. The receptors stem from a man aged 18 to 35 in good health. Some clones in this sample may be carry-over from other donors' samples. CDR3s include the opening cysteine and the closing phenylalanine or tryptophan. Each record gives: CDR3 DNA, CDR3 protein, clone size, D gene, V gene, J gene. A D gene is named only where the DNA matches it firmly. Only part of the rows carry a size: once, few, many, or a class if the clone is expanded.

CDR3 DNA: TGCGCCAGCAGCCCCGCCCCGACAGGGCCTTGGGGCTACACCTTC
CDR3 protein: CASSPAPTGPWGYTF
clone size: .
D gene: TRBD1
V gene: TRBV4-3
J gene: TRBJ1-2

CDR3 DNA: TGTGCCAGCGCACGTCGGGGCTACGAGCAGTACTTC
CDR3 protein: CASARRGYEQYF
clone size: .
D gene: .
V gene: TRBV5-6
J gene: TRBJ2-7

CDR3 DNA: TGTGCCATCAGTGAGTCCGGGCGGGAGCAGTACTTC
CDR3 protein: CAISESGREQYF
clone size: .
D gene: .
V gene: TRBV10-3
J gene: TRBJ2-7

CDR3 DNA: TGTGCCAGCAGTTCCGGACTAGCGGCGAACACCGGGGAGCTGTTTTTT
CDR3 protein: CASSSGLAANTGELFF
clone size: .
D gene: TRBD2
V gene: TRBV27
J gene: TRBJ2-2

CDR3 DNA: TGTGCCATTAGACTGTCTGCTGTCAACAATGAGCAGTTCTTC
CDR3 protein: CAIRLSAVNNEQFF
clone size: .
D gene: .
V gene: TRBV10-3
J gene: TRBJ2-1

CDR3 DNA: TGTGCCAGCCACACGGGGGGTCTGGTTACTGAAGCTTTCTTT
CDR3 protein: CASHTGGLVTEAFF
clone size: .
D gene: .
V gene: TRBV28
J gene: TRBJ1-1

CDR3 DNA: TGTGCCAGCTCAGCCATGCTAGCGGATGCCTACGAGCAGTACTTC
CDR3 protein: CASSAMLADAYEQYF
clone size: .
D gene: TRBD2
V gene: TRBV18
J gene: TRBJ2-7

CDR3 DNA: TGTGCCAGCAGTTTAACTAGCGGGAGCCACGAGCAGTACTTC
CDR3 protein: CASSLTSGSHEQYF
clone size: .
D gene: TRBD2
V gene: TRBV6-4
J gene: TRBJ2-7

CDR3 DNA: TGTGCCAGCAGTTATCAGGGGGCAGCGGAGACCCAGTACTTC
CDR3 protein: CASSYQGAAETQYF
clone size: .
D gene: TRBD1
V gene: TRBV6-5
J gene: TRBJ2-5

CDR3 DNA: TGTGCTTATCTTCACAGGGAGAGATCCGGAAACACCATATATTTT
CDR3 protein: CAYLHRERSGNTIYF
clone size: .
D gene: .
V gene: TRBV12-5
J gene: TRBJ1-3

CDR3 DNA: TGCGCCAGCAGCTTGGTCCCAGGCCCCTACGAGCAGTACTTC
CDR3 protein: CASSLVPGPYEQYF
clone size: .
D gene: .
V gene: TRBV5-1
J gene: TRBJ2-7

CDR3 DNA: TGTGCCAGCAGGTCACTAGGGACAGGGTCCTACGAGCAGTACTTC
CDR3 protein: CASRSLGTGSYEQYF
clone size: .
D gene: TRBD1
V gene: TRBV6-5
J gene: TRBJ2-7

CDR3 DNA: TGTGCCAGCAGCTTAGACGTGGGAGCTACAGGTGGCAATGAGCAGTTCTTC
CDR3 protein: CASSLDVGATGGNEQFF
clone size: .
D gene: .
V gene: TRBV7-8
J gene: TRBJ2-1

CDR3 DNA: TGCGCCAGCAGCCAAGATCGGGATAGCGGGAGAGATACGCAGTATTTT
CDR3 protein: CASSQDRDSGRDTQYF
clone size: .
D gene: TRBD2
V gene: TRBV4-1
J gene: TRBJ2-3

CDR3 DNA: TGCAGTGCTAGGGCTCGAACTGAAGCTTTCTTT
CDR3 protein: CSARARTEAFF
clone size: .
D gene: .
V gene: TRBV20-1
J gene: TRBJ1-1

CDR3 DNA: TGTGCCAGCCGGAGGGCAGGGGGCATTGAGCCCCAGCATTTT
CDR3 protein: CASRRAGGIEPQHF
clone size: .
D gene: TRBD1
V gene: TRBV6-5
J gene: TRBJ1-5

CDR3 DNA: TGCGCCAGCAGCCAAGAATTGGCATTTAGAGGCAATGAGCAGTTCTTC
CDR3 protein: CASSQELAFRGNEQFF
clone size: .
D gene: .
V gene: TRBV4-3
J gene: TRBJ2-1

CDR3 DNA: TGTGCCAGCAGCTTACTAGCTGGGGAGACCCAGTACTTC
CDR3 protein: CASSLLAGETQYF
clone size: .
D gene: .
V gene: TRBV7-9
J gene: TRBJ2-5

CDR3 DNA: TGTGCCAGCAGACCGGGACAGGGAGGGCAAGAGACCCAGTACTTC
CDR3 protein: CASRPGQGGQETQYF
clone size: .
D gene: TRBD1
V gene: TRBV6-1
J gene: TRBJ2-5

CDR3 DNA: TGTGCCAGTAGTCTACAGGGGGATAGGGGCGAGCAGTACTTC
CDR3 protein: CASSLQGDRGEQYF
clone size: .
D gene: TRBD1
V gene: TRBV19
J gene: TRBJ2-7

CDR3 DNA: TGTGCCAGCAGCCCTTACGGGAGGGTGGTGCAGTACTTC
CDR3 protein: CASSPYGRVVQYF
clone size: .
D gene: TRBD2
V gene: TRBV7-2
J gene: TRBJ2-7

CDR3 DNA: TGTGCCAGCAGTTACAGAGTATATGGCTACACCTTC
CDR3 protein: CASSYRVYGYTF
clone size: .
D gene: .
V gene: TRBV28
J gene: TRBJ1-2

CDR3 DNA: TGTGCCAGCAGCTTAGGGACTAGCGGGAACTACGAGCAGTACTTC
CDR3 protein: CASSLGTSGNYEQYF
clone size: .
D gene: TRBD2
V gene: TRBV5-4
J gene: TRBJ2-7

CDR3 DNA: TGTGCCAGCTCACCCCTGGGGAGTAGCCAAGAGACCCAGTACTTC
CDR3 protein: CASSPLGSSQETQYF
clone size: once
D gene: .
V gene: TRBV18
J gene: TRBJ2-5

CDR3 DNA: TGCGCCAGCAGCGCCGCAGGGGTATCCACTGAAGCTTTCTTT
CDR3 protein: CASSAAGVSTEAFF
clone size: .
D gene: .
V gene: TRBV5-1
J gene: TRBJ1-1

CDR3 DNA: TGTGCCAGCGGGGACAATGAGCAGTTCTTC
CDR3 protein: CASGDNEQFF
clone size: few
D gene: .
V gene: TRBV7-9
J gene: TRBJ2-1

CDR3 DNA: TGTGCCAGCAGCTTAAGGGGGACTAGCGGGAGAAGCACAGATACGCAGTATTTT
CDR3 protein: CASSLRGTSGRSTDTQYF
clone size: .
D gene: TRBD2
V gene: TRBV7-9
J gene: TRBJ2-3

CDR3 DNA: TGTGCCAGCAGGCCGACTAGCGGGACCCGCACAGATACGCAGTATTTT
CDR3 protein: CASRPTSGTRTDTQYF
clone size: .
D gene: TRBD2
V gene: TRBV2
J gene: TRBJ2-3

CDR3 DNA: TGTGCCAGCACAGTAGGGTTATCCTACAATGAGCAGTTCTTC
CDR3 protein: CASTVGLSYNEQFF
clone size: .
D gene: .
V gene: TRBV5-4
J gene: TRBJ2-1

CDR3 DNA: TGTGCCAGCAGTCCAGGCCCAGACAGGGGAGTTTTCGGGAATGAAAAACTGTTTTTT
CDR3 protein: CASSPGPDRGVFGNEKLFF
clone size: .
D gene: TRBD1
V gene: TRBV27
J gene: TRBJ1-4

CDR3 DNA: TGTGCCAGCTCACCCCAGGGACAGATCTATGGCTACACCTTC
CDR3 protein: CASSPQGQIYGYTF
clone size: .
D gene: TRBD1
V gene: TRBV18
J gene: TRBJ1-2

CDR3 DNA: TGCGCCAGCAGCTTGGAGGCGACGGATACGCAGTATTTT
CDR3 protein: CASSLEATDTQYF
clone size: .
D gene: .
V gene: TRBV5-1
J gene: TRBJ2-3

CDR3 DNA: TGCAGCGTTGAAGGGCTACTAGAAGGGCCTTCCTACGAGCAGTACTTC
CDR3 protein: CSVEGLLEGPSYEQYF
clone size: once
D gene: .
V gene: TRBV29-1
J gene: TRBJ2-7

CDR3 DNA: TGTGCCAGCAGCAACTTAGGGGACTGGAGCACAGATACGCAGTATTTT
CDR3 protein: CASSNLGDWSTDTQYF
clone size: .
D gene: .
V gene: TRBV7-6
J gene: TRBJ2-3

CDR3 DNA: TGCGCCAGCAGCTTTGGCAGGACACCTAGCACAGATACGCAGTATTTT
CDR3 protein: CASSFGRTPSTDTQYF
clone size: .
D gene: .
V gene: TRBV5-1
J gene: TRBJ2-3

CDR3 DNA: TGTGCCAGCAGCAAAGTAACTAGATCTACCGGGACTAGCGCTTACAATGAGCAGTTCTTC
CDR3 protein: CASSKVTRSTGTSAYNEQFF
clone size: .
D gene: .
V gene: TRBV21-1
J gene: TRBJ2-1

CDR3 DNA: TGTGCCAGCAGCTTGAGGCCTAGCGGGTCCGATACGCAGTATTTT
CDR3 protein: CASSLRPSGSDTQYF
clone size: .
D gene: TRBD2
V gene: TRBV5-8
J gene: TRBJ2-3

CDR3 DNA: TGCGCCAGCAGACCAAATCTTCGGACTAGCGGGATTTACGAGCAGTACTTC
CDR3 protein: CASRPNLRTSGIYEQYF
clone size: .
D gene: TRBD2
V gene: TRBV4-1
J gene: TRBJ2-7

CDR3 DNA: TGTGCCTGGAGTAGGGTTCAAGAGACCCAGTACTTC
CDR3 protein: CAWSRVQETQYF
clone size: once
D gene: .
V gene: TRBV30
J gene: TRBJ2-5

CDR3 DNA: TGTGCCTGGAGTCTTGGCGGGAGAGGATCCTACAATGAGCAGTTCTTC
CDR3 protein: CAWSLGGRGSYNEQFF
clone size: .
D gene: TRBD2
V gene: TRBV30
J gene: TRBJ2-1

CDR3 DNA: TGCAGCGTTGCCCGGGCACAGGGGACCACTGAAGCTTTCTTT
CDR3 protein: CSVARAQGTTEAFF
clone size: .
D gene: TRBD1
V gene: TRBV29-1
J gene: TRBJ1-1

CDR3 DNA: TGTGCCAGCAGCTTGACTAGCGGGAGGCTCGCGGAGCTGTTTTTT
CDR3 protein: CASSLTSGRLAELFF
clone size: .
D gene: TRBD2
V gene: TRBV11-2
J gene: TRBJ2-2

CDR3 DNA: TGTGCCAGCAGTGTTGACCTTTATCAGCCCCAGCATTTT
CDR3 protein: CASSVDLYQPQHF
clone size: .
D gene: .
V gene: TRBV27
J gene: TRBJ1-5

CDR3 DNA: TGTGCCAGCAGTTTAACCCGGGAGGGGTACAATGAGCAGTTCTTC
CDR3 protein: CASSLTREGYNEQFF
clone size: once
D gene: TRBD2
V gene: TRBV27
J gene: TRBJ2-1

CDR3 DNA: TGCGCCAGCAGCCACAGGGTTGGCACCGGGGAGCTGTTTTTT
CDR3 protein: CASSHRVGTGELFF
clone size: .
D gene: .
V gene: TRBV4-1
J gene: TRBJ2-2

CDR3 DNA: TGCGCCAGCAGCCAAGATCCGGTGGGGATAGCGGACAATGAGCAGTTCTTC
CDR3 protein: CASSQDPVGIADNEQFF
clone size: .
D gene: .
V gene: TRBV4-3
J gene: TRBJ2-1

CDR3 DNA: TGCAGCGTTGTCGTGCCGCCGTACACCGGGGAGCTGTTTTTT
CDR3 protein: CSVVVPPYTGELFF
clone size: few
D gene: .
V gene: TRBV29-1
J gene: TRBJ2-2

CDR3 DNA: TGTGCCAGCAGAACTAGCGCCACCGGGGAGCTGTTTTTT
CDR3 protein: CASRTSATGELFF
clone size: .
D gene: TRBD2
V gene: TRBV27
J gene: TRBJ2-2

CDR3 DNA: TGTGCCAGCAGCGCCCCCCGGGGGGTAGCGCCTAGAGAGAGTACGCAGTATTTT
CDR3 protein: CASSAPRGVAPRESTQYF
clone size: .
D gene: TRBD2
V gene: TRBV9
J gene: TRBJ2-3

CDR3 DNA: TGTGCCAGCAGTGAAACTGATAGGAGCAATCAGCCCCAGCATTTT
CDR3 protein: CASSETDRSNQPQHF
clone size: .
D gene: .
V gene: TRBV2
J gene: TRBJ1-5

CDR3 DNA: TGTGCCAGCAGCTCAGGGAGGAATGAGCAGTTCTTC
CDR3 protein: CASSSGRNEQFF
clone size: .
D gene: .
V gene: TRBV7-6
J gene: TRBJ2-1